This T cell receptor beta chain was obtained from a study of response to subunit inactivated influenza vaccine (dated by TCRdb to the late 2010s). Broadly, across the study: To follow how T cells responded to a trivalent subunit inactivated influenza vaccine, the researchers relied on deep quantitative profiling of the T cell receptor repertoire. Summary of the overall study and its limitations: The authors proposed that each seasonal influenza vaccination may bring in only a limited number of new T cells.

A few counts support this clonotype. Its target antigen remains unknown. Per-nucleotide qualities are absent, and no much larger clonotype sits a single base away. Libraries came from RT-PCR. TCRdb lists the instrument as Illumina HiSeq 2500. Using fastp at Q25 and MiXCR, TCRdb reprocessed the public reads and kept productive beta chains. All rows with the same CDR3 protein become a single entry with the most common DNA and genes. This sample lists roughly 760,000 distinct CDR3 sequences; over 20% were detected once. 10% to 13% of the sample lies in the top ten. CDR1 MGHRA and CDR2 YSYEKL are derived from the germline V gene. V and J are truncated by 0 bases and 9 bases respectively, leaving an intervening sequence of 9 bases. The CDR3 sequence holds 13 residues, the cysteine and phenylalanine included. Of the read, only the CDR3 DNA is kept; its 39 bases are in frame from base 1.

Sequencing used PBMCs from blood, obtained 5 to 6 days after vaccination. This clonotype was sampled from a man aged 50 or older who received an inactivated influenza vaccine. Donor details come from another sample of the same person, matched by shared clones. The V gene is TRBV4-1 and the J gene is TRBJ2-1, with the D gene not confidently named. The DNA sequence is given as TGCGCCAGCAGCCAAGAAGGGCTGCGTGAGCAGTTCTTC. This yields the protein CASSQEGLREQFF.